This T cell receptor beta chain was profiled in a study of response to subunit inactivated influenza vaccine. Using its own MiXCR run on the RT-PCR reads, TCRdb lists one record per CDR3 protein. The sample carries around 500,000 distinct CDR3 sequences, around 9.9% recorded once. Unmatched junction bases numbered 5, after V lost 5 bases and J lost 0 bases. The CDR3 is made up of 15 amino acids. Per germline, CDR1 DFQATT and CDR2 SNEGSKA (reference sequence). Regarding the study as a whole: It was the authors' suggestion that each seasonal influenza vaccination recruits few new T cells.

This clonotype has more than one count but fewer than ten. As yet, its antigen is unknown. The sequence derives from a man aged 50 to 59 who received an inactivated influenza vaccine. This material consisted of PBMCs from blood, taken more than 35 days after vaccination. The chain links TRBV20-1 to TRBJ2-5; TRBD1 agrees at 11 bases. CDR3 in DNA: TGCAGTGCTGCTCCGGACAGGGGGCACCAAGAGACCCAGTACTTC. It codes for CSAAPDRGHQETQYF.